This T cell receptor beta chain was identified during a study of blood T cell repertoires in COVID-19 (dated by TCRdb to about 2020). Background for the entire study: Samples covering the acute and convalescent phases of COVID-19 were provided by collaborators in the United States, Italy and Spain. Sample metadata almost always included a de-identified subject ID, COVID-19 status, age in years and sex. Samples came from the ongoing ImmuneRACE study (first 160 participants) plus 1,254 subjects from 6 global collaborators. The material from the prospective study consisted of cDNA or gDNA derived from T cells, B-cell-depleted T cells, or PBMCs. Where available, HLA class I and class II types were obtained from metadata supplied by the sample provider rather than from assay-based typing. The dataset comprised deeply sampled blood TCRbeta repertoires from subjects exposed to, actively infected with, or recovered from COVID-19. The repertoires were released in a freely available public database intended as a resource for research on the immune response to SARS-CoV-2. Study-wide conclusions, independent of this receptor: Clinical and demographic metadata were provided uncurated, with the amount varying by source and participant.

Collaborating institutions collected whole blood in K2EDTA tubes following their own protocols. For TCRbeta analysis, collaborator samples were shipped as frozen whole blood, as isolated PBMCs, or as DNA extracted from either sample type. As concerns this clone: No antigen is known for it. The input lacks base qualities; no much larger clone sits a single base away.

TCRbeta CDR3 regions were amplified from genomic DNA by means of the immunoSEQ Assay, a bias-controlled multiplex PCR. Regarding the original processing steps: The number of nucleated cells in each sample was estimated by amplification of reference gene primers within the assay. Sequence reads were collapsed and filtered to measure the absolute abundance of every unique TCRbeta CDR3 rearrangement. For each sample, productive Simpson clonality was calculated by taking the square root of Simpson's diversity index across productive rearrangements. This immuneACCESS table, as held by TCRdb, lists in-frame sequences with V and J called but not all clones. Of the missing ones, under half trace to an unresolved V gene in checked studies; the others have no known cause. D and trimming come from the DNA, and the V and J calls and clone size come from that table. The sample data list about 88,000 clones, and approximately 88% of these were observed just once. The top ten hold around 10% of the sample.

The clonotype originates from a man of 80 years or more with acute or convalescent COVID-19. Sequencing was done on a sample of peripheral blood.

Read as DNA, the sequence is TGCAGCGTTGAGGGAGCGGGGGGTCCCGAGACCCAGTACTTC. This gives the protein CSVEGAGGPETQYF. Recombination joined TRBV29-1 with TRBJ2-5; TRBD2 aligns with 9 central bases. The CDR3 runs 14 amino acids, cysteine and phenylalanine included. Only the CDR3 part of the read is kept: 42 bases, read in frame from the first base. V is pruned by 3 bases and J by 5 bases, leaving 7 bases of the junction without a gene match. Based on the germline V gene, the CDR1 and CDR2 sequences are SQVTM and ANQGSEA.